Shown below are 20 T cell receptor beta chains from a single sample sequenced in a study of cytomegalovirus exposure and HLA in healthy donors. Researchers ran the PCR with 60 Vbeta and 13 Jbeta primers. Repertoires were generated with immunoSEQ multiplex PCR, while TCRdb's copy carries only in-frame clones and drops some. Among some 100,000 clones listed, roughly 79% were seen once. Sequenced input: PBMCs. Every receptor here comes from a man between 40 and 49 years old in good health and CMV-seronegative.

V usage is TRBV5-5 and J usage is TRBJ1-2; tentative D call: TRBD1 (6 bases). With 7 bases removed from V and 7 bases from J, the gap between germline ends came to 23 bases. The germline V gene encodes CDR1 SGHKS and CDR2 YYEKEE (reference sequence). The CDR3 runs to 15 residues. Here the CDR3 reads CASAPTGNGLGGYTF. CDR3 DNA sequence: TGTGCCAGCGCACCCACAGGGAACGGCCTTGGTGGCTACACCTTC.

The V and J genes are TRBV28 and TRBJ1-4, with D hard to call. CDR3 length equals 11 residues. V was cut by 4 bases and J by 11 bases, with 8 bases left in between. Germline V lookup: CDR1 MDHEN, CDR2 SYDVKM. Written as DNA, the CDR3 is TGTGCCAGCAGTTCCGCACTTAAACTGTTTTTT. Its protein is CASSSALKLFF.

The rearrangement links TRBV19 to TRBJ2-5, with a possible D match to TRBD2 (5 bases). The V gene lost 2 bases and the J gene lost 4 bases, with 8 bases spanning the gap. Germline V CDR1 and CDR2: LNHDA, SQIVND (reference sequence). This CDR3 has 13 residues. The CDR3 loop reads CASSISGRETQYF. DNA for the CDR3: TGTGCCAGTAGTATATCGGGGAGAGAGACCCAGTACTTC.

The chain recombines TRBV28 with TRBJ1-2; weak D call: TRBD1 (5 bases). The CDR3 loop spans 15 amino acids. Germline CDR1 MDHEN, CDR2 SYDVKM. Trimming removed 4 bases at V and 3 bases at J, with 15 bases between. CDR3 loop: CASSYSSGADYGYTF. CDR3 bases: TGTGCCAGCAGTTACAGTAGCGGGGCGGACTATGGCTACACCTTC.

In its sample, this clone was seen once. The chain employs TRBV6-5 and TRBJ1-5; D gene unclear. Germline-derived CDR1 and CDR2 are MNHEY and SVGAGI. Between the trimmed V and J ends, which lost 5 bases and 0 bases, there was a span of 11 bases. The CDR3 loop spans 15 amino acids. The CDR3 nucleotides are TGTGCCAGCAGTCTGGACGGGAATAGCAATCAGCCCCAGCATTTT. It translates to CASSLDGNSNQPQHF.

This sequence joins TRBV18 and TRBJ2-7; a weak D match, TRBD2 (7 bases). Trimming shortened V by 5 bases and J by 1 base, and 18 bases separated the two germline ends. The V gene's germline CDR1 is KGHSH and CDR2 LQKENI. The CDR3 extends over 16 amino acids. CDR3 sequence: CASSSWTRGGSYEQYF. Written as DNA, the CDR3 is TGTGCCAGCTCATCTTGGACTAGGGGGGGGTCCTACGAGCAGTACTTC.

J is TRBJ1-1 and V is TRBV12-2. TRBV12-2 is shown as a pseudogene. The CDR3 is made up of 17 amino acids. CDR3 protein: CASRFRPGRIWLTEAFF. DNA for the CDR3: TGTGCAAGTCGCTTTCGGCCAGGGAGGATTTGGCTCACTGAAGCTTTCTTT.

The chain recombines TRBV6-1 with TRBJ2-3; perhaps TRBD1 as D (5 bases). Trimming shortened V by 8 bases and J by 1 base, and 7 bases separated the two germline ends. The CDR3 has 12 amino acids. The germline V gene has CDR1 MNHNS and CDR2 SASEGT. CDR3 residues: CASGAGTDTQYF. Written as DNA, the CDR3 is TGTGCCAGCGGGGCGGGCACAGATACGCAGTATTTT.

This rearrangement joins TRBV10-3 to TRBJ1-2; 8 positions agree with TRBD1. The V gene end was trimmed by 4 bases and the J gene end by 7 bases; junction bases not matched to a gene: 14. Per germline, CDR1 ENHRY and CDR2 SYGVKD. The CDR3 is 16 residues long. CDR3 sequence: CAISARGGQGHLGYTF. Here the CDR3 DNA reads TGTGCCATCAGTGCTAGAGGAGGACAGGGTCATCTTGGCTACACCTTC.

The chain links TRBV7-2 to TRBJ1-6; D gene unclear. V dropped 5 bases and J dropped 6 bases, with 14 bases sitting between them. This CDR3 spans 15 amino acids. Germline V gives CDR1 SGHTA, CDR2 FQGNSA. The CDR3 region has the DNA TGTGCCAGCAGCCCAGTGGCGGTTTTTAATTCACCCCTCCACTTT. This encodes CASSPVAVFNSPLHF.

This sequence joins TRBV7-6 and TRBJ1-1; D not resolved. Germline lookup yields CDR1 SGHVS and CDR2 FNYEAQ. The CDR3 is made up of 14 amino acids. V lost 5 bases and J 0 bases, leaving 10 bases between the germline ends. The CDR3 loop reads CASSRVNMNTEAFF. In nucleotides, the CDR3 is TGTGCCAGCAGCCGGGTGAATATGAACACTGAAGCTTTCTTT.

The chain combines TRBV5-4 with TRBJ2-3; 15 bases map to TRBD2. J lost 1 base, V lost 4 bases, and 10 bases had no gene match. The CDR3 extends over 19 amino acids. Germline V gene lookup returns CDR1 SGHNT and CDR2 YYREEE (reference sequence). The CDR3: CASSQYGTSGGLGTDTQYF. The CDR3 nucleotides read TGTGCCAGCAGCCAATACGGGACTAGCGGGGGGCTCGGCACAGATACGCAGTATTTT.

This rearrangement joins TRBV13 to TRBJ1-6; 7 bases are a match to TRBD1. V shed 5 bases and J 5 bases; nucleotides not matched to a gene: 9. The germline V gene has CDR1 PRHDT and CDR2 FYEKMQ (reference sequence). There are 16 residues in the CDR3. The CDR3 DNA reads as TGTGCCAGCAGCGCAGCCGGGACAGCCAATAATTCACCCCTCCACTTT. It specifies CASSAAGTANNSPLHF.

This clone was observed once. V is TRBV11-2 and J is TRBJ2-1; tentative D call: TRBD1 (6 bases). Germline V gene data show CDR1 as SGHAT and CDR2 as FQNNGV. The CDR3 loop spans 12 amino acids. Trimming left V 5 bases short and J 8 bases short, with 10 bases between. CDR3 nucleotide sequence: TGTGCCAGCAGCCTGACAGGCTATGAGCAGTTCTTC. Encoded protein: CASSLTGYEQFF.

In its sample, this clone was seen once. Relative to the germline gene, one junction end is altered; a read error may explain this. This chain uses TRBV7-9 with TRBJ1-1; D perhaps matches TRBD1 (6 bases). From germline, CDR1 is SEHNR and CDR2 FQNEAQ (reference sequence). This CDR3 spans 15 amino acids. Here the CDR3 DNA reads TGTTCCAGCAGCTGGGGGGGCGGGGGAGGCACTGAAGCTTTCTTT. This gives the protein CSSSWGGGGGTEAFF.

This clone showed up just a few times. The gene calls are TRBV10-2 and TRBJ2-7, with D possibly matching TRBD1 (6 bases). The germline V and J ends were trimmed by 6 bases and 2 bases, with 14 bases remaining between them. CDR3 size: 14 residues. Germline CDR1 reads WSHSY; CDR2 reads SAAADI. CDR3 sequence (DNA): TGCGCCAGCAGACCTGGGACAACTACCTACGAGCAGTACTTC. Residues: CASRPGTTTYEQYF.

This sequence joins TRBV4-3 and TRBJ2-3; TRBD1 matches at 7 bases. The CDR3 totals 16 residues. Germline assignment: CDR1 LGHNA and CDR2 YSLEER. The V gene end was trimmed by 3 bases and the J gene end by 1 base; junction bases not matched to a gene: 7. This CDR3 reads CASSHDPGQRTDTQYF. For the CDR3, the DNA is TGCGCCAGCAGCCATGACCCGGGACAGCGCACAGATACGCAGTATTTT.

This sequence joins TRBV30 and TRBJ2-5; possible D gene TRBD1, 5 bases. Germline V lookup: CDR1 GTSNPN, CDR2 SVGIG (reference sequence). Trimming stripped 2 bases from V and 7 bases from J, with 11 bases between. CDR3 length: 12 residues. CDR3 loop: CAWSPDRPTQYF. Here the CDR3 DNA reads TGTGCCTGGAGTCCTGACAGACCGACCCAGTACTTC.

J is TRBJ1-5 and V is TRBV27; D gene ambiguous. In germline, CDR1 is MNHEY, CDR2 SMNVEV (reference sequence). With 4 bases removed from V and 5 bases from J, the gap between germline ends came to 9 bases. The CDR3 consists of 13 residues. CDR3 nucleotide sequence: TGTGCCAGCAGTTGGGAGGGAGATCAGCCCCAGCATTTT. Its protein product is CASSWEGDQPQHF.

The rearrangement links TRBV7-2 to TRBJ1-5; perhaps TRBD1 as D (5 bases). Trimming cost V 4 bases and J 0 bases, with 10 bases left between them. Germline assignment: CDR1 SGHTA and CDR2 FQGNSA. This CDR3 region has 15 residues. CDR3 coding DNA: TGTGCCAGCAGCTCCACAGGTGTTAGCAATCAGCCCCAGCATTTT. Its protein is CASSSTGVSNQPQHF.